The 16 T cell receptor beta chains below were found in one sample sequenced in a study of control samples from healthy donors and cancer patients. Measured with immunoSEQ multiplex PCR; TCRdb has only the in-frame clones, and not every one. Of 80,000 or so clones listed, about 95% are singletons. Sequencing was carried out using blood. These receptors all stem from a woman aged 40 to 50 in good health.

The chain combines TRBV7-9 with TRBJ1-1; D gene unclear. V lost 2 bases to trimming and J lost 3 bases, with 7 bases between them. The length of the CDR3 is 13 residues. Germline CDR1 and CDR2: SEHNR and FQNEAQ (reference sequence). CDR3 sequence: CASSLIRDTEAFF. The CDR3 DNA reads as TGTGCCAGCAGCTTAATTAGGGACACTGAAGCTTTCTTT.

This chain connects TRBV6-1 to TRBJ2-2; 9 bases match TRBD1. Trimming cost V 1 base and J 5 bases; bases outside gene matches: 2. Germline CDR1 is MNHNS and CDR2 is SASEGT. This CDR3 contains 15 residues. For the CDR3, the DNA is TGTGCCAGCAGTGAAGGGACAGGGGAGACCGGGGAGCTGTTTTTT. Amino acids: CASSEGTGETGELFF.

This clone showed up just a few times. This CDR3 is CASSEWGGGGTEAFF. CDR3 bases: TGTGCCAGCAGTGAATGGGGAGGGGGTGGCACTGAAGCTTTCTTT. The chain is built from TRBV6-1 and TRBJ1-1; D might be TRBD1 (6 bases). CDR1 is MNHNS, CDR2 SASEGT, per germline. This CDR3 region has 15 residues. Trimming took 2 bases from V and 4 from J, leaving 14 bases between them.

The rearrangement uses TRBV24-1 and TRBJ2-2; possible D gene TRBD2, 5 bases. The germline gives CDR1 KGHDR, CDR2 SFDVKD. The CDR3 is 16 residues long. The V gene lost 2 bases and the J gene lost 4 bases, with 13 bases spanning the gap. CDR3 coding DNA: TGTGCCACCAGTGATTCCCGGGCCGCGGGCACCGGGGAGCTGTTTTTT. This encodes CATSDSRAAGTGELFF.

This chain connects TRBV6-5 to TRBJ1-1; 9 bases match TRBD1. Unmatched junction bases numbered 6, after V lost 2 bases and J lost 11 bases. CDR3 length equals 13 residues. In germline, CDR1 is MNHEY, CDR2 SVGAGI. CDR3 amino acids: CASSYGTQGAAFF. In DNA, the CDR3 is TGTGCCAGCAGTTACGGGACACAGGGGGCTGCTTTCTTT.

V usage is TRBV12-3 or TRBV12-4 and J usage is TRBJ2-2; D tentatively reads TRBD1 or TRBD2 (6 bases each). The CDR3 consists of 13 residues. V was clipped by 3 bases and J by 8 bases, with 10 bases between them. CDR3 bases: TGTGCCAGCAGTTTGGACAGCGGGGGGGAGCTGTTTTTT. This sequence encodes CASSLDSGGELFF.

CDR3 sequence: CASSTTGVQETQYF. The CDR3, as DNA: TGTGCCAGTAGTACCACAGGGGTTCAAGAGACCCAGTACTTC. V gene TRBV19 combines with J gene TRBJ2-5; 7 bases align to TRBD1. With V trimmed by 4 bases and J by 2 bases, 4 bases remained unmatched. The length of the CDR3 is 14 residues. Germline CDR1 LNHDA, CDR2 SQIVND (reference sequence).

This sequence joins TRBV19 and TRBJ2-1, with D possibly being TRBD1 (5 bases). Germline V gene sequence: CDR1 LNHDA, CDR2 SQIVND (reference sequence). V lost 7 bases to trimming and J lost 3 bases, with 10 bases between them. The CDR3 is 13 residues long. CDR3 coding DNA: TGTGCCAGTAAGCTCCAGGGCTACAATGAGCAGTTCTTC. Its protein product is CASKLQGYNEQFF.

The chain couples TRBV19 to TRBJ1-1, with 7 positions matching TRBD1. This CDR3 contains 13 residues. V dropped 7 bases and J dropped 4; count of bases not matched to a gene: 6. Looked up from germline, CDR1 is LNHDA and CDR2 is SQIVND (reference sequence). CDR3 protein: CASTRAGGTEAFF. The CDR3 region has the DNA TGTGCCAGTACAAGGGCAGGGGGCACTGAAGCTTTCTTT.

The chain uses TRBV7-2 and TRBJ1-1, with no clear D. Germline V gives CDR1 SGHTA, CDR2 FQGNSA. This CDR3 spans 14 amino acids. V was cut by 2 bases and J by 7 bases, with 14 bases left in between. The CDR3 protein is CASSLSGLLLEAFF. The CDR3 coding sequence is TGTGCCAGCAGCTTATCAGGATTGCTGCTTGAAGCTTTCTTT. Together with reference TRBV7-2 and TRBJ1-1, the CDR3 gives the full variable domain: GAGVSQSPSNKVTEKGKDVELRCDPISGHTALYWYRQSLGQGLEFLIYFQGNSAPDKSGLPSDRFSAERTGGSVSTLTIQRTQQEDSAVYLCASSLSGLLLEAFFGQGTRLTVV.

The genes are TRBV27 and TRBJ1-5; D not resolved. The V end was cut by 5 bases, the J end by 3 bases, with 11 bases between. Germline values: CDR1 MNHEY, CDR2 SMNVEV (reference sequence). This CDR3 is built from 14 residues. CDR3 sequence reads: CASSLYSDNQPQHF. The CDR3 DNA sequence: TGTGCCAGCAGTCTCTACAGTGACAATCAGCCCCAGCATTTT.

The chain carries TRBV9 and TRBJ1-2; the D is unclear. V was shortened by 5 bases and J by 5 bases, with 13 bases between the two germline ends. CDR1 is SGDLS, CDR2 YYNGEE, per germline. CDR3 size: 13 residues. In DNA form, the CDR3 reads TGTGCCAGCAGTAAGAGCGTAGGGTATGGCTACACCTTC. This codes for CASSKSVGYGYTF.

This clone has a single count. The chain couples TRBV7-9 to TRBJ2-3, with 15 bases fitting TRBD2. Trimming removed 5 bases from V and 0 bases from J; junction bases left unmatched: 18. The CDR3 is made up of 22 amino acids. Germline CDR1 SEHNR, CDR2 FQNEAQ (reference sequence). The CDR3 nucleotides are TGTGCCAGCAGCCGGGGACTAGCGGGGGGCCTTGCTCTTCTTTCGAGCACAGATACGCAGTATTTT. It codes for CASSRGLAGGLALLSSTDTQYF.

The V call is TRBV12-3 or TRBV12-4, the J call TRBJ2-7; the D is unclear. The V gene lost 8 bases and the J gene lost 2 bases, with 10 bases spanning the gap. The CDR3 has 12 amino acids. The CDR3 is CASALGTYEQYF. CDR3 DNA sequence: TGTGCCAGCGCCCTGGGAACCTACGAGCAGTACTTC.

The chain employs TRBV6-6 and TRBJ2-5, with D perhaps TRBD2 (6 bases). This CDR3 has 16 amino acids. Germline CDR1 reads MNHNY; CDR2 reads SVGAGI (reference sequence). V gave up 4 bases and J gave up 2 bases, with 17 bases separating them. In nucleotides, the CDR3 is TGTGCCAGCAGTTCCCAGTCGCGGGGAGATCAAGAGACCCAGTACTTC. This sequence encodes CASSSQSRGDQETQYF.

The V call is TRBV7-9, the J call TRBJ2-3; a weak D match, TRBD2 (6 bases). Germline-derived CDR1 and CDR2 are SEHNR and FQNEAQ (reference sequence). This CDR3 region has 14 residues. V shed 4 bases and J shed 2 bases, with 10 bases lying between them. The CDR3 bases are TGTGCCAGCAGCTCGGGGAGGATCACAGATACGCAGTATTTT. Protein product: CASSSGRITDTQYF.